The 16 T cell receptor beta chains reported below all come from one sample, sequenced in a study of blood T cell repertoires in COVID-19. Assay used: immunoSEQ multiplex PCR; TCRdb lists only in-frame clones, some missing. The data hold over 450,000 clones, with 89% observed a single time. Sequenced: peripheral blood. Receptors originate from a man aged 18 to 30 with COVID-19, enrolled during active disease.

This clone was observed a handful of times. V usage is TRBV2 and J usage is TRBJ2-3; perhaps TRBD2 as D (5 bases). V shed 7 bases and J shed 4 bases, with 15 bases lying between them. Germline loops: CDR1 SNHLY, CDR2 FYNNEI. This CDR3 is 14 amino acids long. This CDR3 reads CASNRDLVSDTQYF. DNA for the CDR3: TGTGCCAGCAACCGGGATCTGGTATCAGATACGCAGTATTTT.

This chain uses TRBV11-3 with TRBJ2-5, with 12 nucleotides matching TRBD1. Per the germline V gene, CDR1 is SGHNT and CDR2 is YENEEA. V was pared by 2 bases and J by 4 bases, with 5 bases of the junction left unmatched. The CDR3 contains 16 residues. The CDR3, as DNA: TGTGCCAGCAGCTTATGGGGACAGGGGGCGGGAGAGACCCAGTACTTC. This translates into CASSLWGQGAGETQYF.

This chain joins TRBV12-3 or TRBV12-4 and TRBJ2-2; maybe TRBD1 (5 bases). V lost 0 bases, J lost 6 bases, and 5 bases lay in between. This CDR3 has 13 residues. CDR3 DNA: TGTGCCAGCAGTTTAGCAGGGGCCGGGGAGCTGTTTTTT. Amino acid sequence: CASSLAGAGELFF.

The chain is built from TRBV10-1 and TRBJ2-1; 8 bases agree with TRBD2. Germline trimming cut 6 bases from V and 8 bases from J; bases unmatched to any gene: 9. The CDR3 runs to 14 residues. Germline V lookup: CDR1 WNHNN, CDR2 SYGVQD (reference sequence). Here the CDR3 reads CASSPGGGVDEQFF. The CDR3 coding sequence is TGCGCCAGCAGCCCCGGGGGGGGCGTGGATGAGCAGTTCTTC.

The CDR3 loop reads CAERSGDTDTQYF. In DNA, the CDR3 is TGTGCCGAGAGAAGCGGGGACACAGATACGCAGTATTTT. The chain uses TRBV11-3 and TRBJ2-3; TRBD2 matches at 7 bases. Germline V CDR1 and CDR2: SGHNT, YENEEA. The CDR3 totals 13 residues. Trimming cost V 11 bases and J 2 bases; bases outside gene matches: 7.

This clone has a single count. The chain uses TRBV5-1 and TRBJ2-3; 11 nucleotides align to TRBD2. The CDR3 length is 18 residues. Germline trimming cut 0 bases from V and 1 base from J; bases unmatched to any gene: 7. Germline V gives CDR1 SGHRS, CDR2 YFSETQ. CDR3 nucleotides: TGCGCCAGCAGCTTGGCCGGGACTAGCGGTGGGGGCACAGATACGCAGTATTTT. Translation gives CASSLAGTSGGGTDTQYF.

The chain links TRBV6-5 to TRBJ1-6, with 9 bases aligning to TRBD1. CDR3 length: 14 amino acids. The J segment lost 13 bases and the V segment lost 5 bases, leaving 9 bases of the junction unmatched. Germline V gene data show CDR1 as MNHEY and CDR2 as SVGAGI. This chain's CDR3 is CASSPGTGSTPLHF. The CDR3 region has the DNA TGTGCCAGCAGTCCCGGGACAGGGAGTACGCCCCTCCACTTT.

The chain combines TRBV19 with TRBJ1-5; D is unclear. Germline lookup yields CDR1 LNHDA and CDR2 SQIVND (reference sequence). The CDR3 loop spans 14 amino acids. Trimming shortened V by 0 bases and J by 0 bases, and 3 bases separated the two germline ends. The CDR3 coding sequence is TGTGCCAGTAGTATAGATCTTAGCAATCAGCCCCAGCATTTT. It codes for CASSIDLSNQPQHF.

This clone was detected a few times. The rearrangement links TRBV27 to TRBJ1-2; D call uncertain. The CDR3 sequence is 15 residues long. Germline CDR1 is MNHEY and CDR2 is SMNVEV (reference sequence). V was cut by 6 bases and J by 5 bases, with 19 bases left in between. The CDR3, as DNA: TGTGCCAGCAGATCTCTAGGAGGGTTAGGGTATGGCTACACCTTC. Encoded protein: CASRSLGGLGYGYTF.

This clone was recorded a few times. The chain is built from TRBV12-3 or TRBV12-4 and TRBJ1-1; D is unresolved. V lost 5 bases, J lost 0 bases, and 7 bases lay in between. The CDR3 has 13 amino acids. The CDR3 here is CASSNSLNTEAFF. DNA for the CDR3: TGTGCCAGCAGTAACTCCCTGAACACTGAAGCTTTCTTT.

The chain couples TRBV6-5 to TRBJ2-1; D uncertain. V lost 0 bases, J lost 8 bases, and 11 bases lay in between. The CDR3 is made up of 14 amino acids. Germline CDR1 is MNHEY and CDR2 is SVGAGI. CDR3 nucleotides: TGTGCCAGCAGTTACTCGAAGCTAGGTTATGAGCAGTTCTTC. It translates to CASSYSKLGYEQFF.

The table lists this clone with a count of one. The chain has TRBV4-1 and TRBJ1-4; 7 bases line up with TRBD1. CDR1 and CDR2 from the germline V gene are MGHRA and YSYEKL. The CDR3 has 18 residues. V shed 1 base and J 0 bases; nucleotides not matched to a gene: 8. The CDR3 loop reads CASSQGRQGVATNEKLFF. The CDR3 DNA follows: TGCGCCAGCAGCCAAGGGCGGCAGGGGGTAGCAACTAATGAAAAACTGTTTTTT.

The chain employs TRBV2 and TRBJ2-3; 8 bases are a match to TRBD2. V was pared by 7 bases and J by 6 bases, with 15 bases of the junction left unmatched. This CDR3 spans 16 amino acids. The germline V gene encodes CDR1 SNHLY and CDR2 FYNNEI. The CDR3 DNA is TGTGCCAGCACCAAAATTACGGGACTAGGGTCCGATACGCAGTATTTT. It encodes CASTKITGLGSDTQYF.

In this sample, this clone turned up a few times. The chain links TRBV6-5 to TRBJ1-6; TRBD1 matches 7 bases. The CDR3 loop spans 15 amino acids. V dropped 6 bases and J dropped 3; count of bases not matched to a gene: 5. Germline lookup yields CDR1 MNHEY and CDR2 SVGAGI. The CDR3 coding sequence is TGTGCCAGCAGCCACAGACAGGGCTATAATTCACCCCTCCACTTT. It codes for CASSHRQGYNSPLHF.

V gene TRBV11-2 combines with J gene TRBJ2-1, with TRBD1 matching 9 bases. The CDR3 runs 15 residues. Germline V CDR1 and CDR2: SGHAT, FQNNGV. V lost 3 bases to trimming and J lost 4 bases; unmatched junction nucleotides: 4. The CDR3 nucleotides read TGTGCCAGCAGCTTTGGGACAGGGAGTTACAATGAGCAGTTCTTC. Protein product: CASSFGTGSYNEQFF.

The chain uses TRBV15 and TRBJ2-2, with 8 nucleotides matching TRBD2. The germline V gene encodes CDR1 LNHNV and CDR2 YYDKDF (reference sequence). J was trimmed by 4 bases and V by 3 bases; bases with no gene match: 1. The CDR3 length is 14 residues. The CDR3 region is CATSRREVTGELFF. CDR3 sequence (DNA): TGTGCCACCAGCAGGCGGGAGGTCACCGGGGAGCTGTTTTTT.